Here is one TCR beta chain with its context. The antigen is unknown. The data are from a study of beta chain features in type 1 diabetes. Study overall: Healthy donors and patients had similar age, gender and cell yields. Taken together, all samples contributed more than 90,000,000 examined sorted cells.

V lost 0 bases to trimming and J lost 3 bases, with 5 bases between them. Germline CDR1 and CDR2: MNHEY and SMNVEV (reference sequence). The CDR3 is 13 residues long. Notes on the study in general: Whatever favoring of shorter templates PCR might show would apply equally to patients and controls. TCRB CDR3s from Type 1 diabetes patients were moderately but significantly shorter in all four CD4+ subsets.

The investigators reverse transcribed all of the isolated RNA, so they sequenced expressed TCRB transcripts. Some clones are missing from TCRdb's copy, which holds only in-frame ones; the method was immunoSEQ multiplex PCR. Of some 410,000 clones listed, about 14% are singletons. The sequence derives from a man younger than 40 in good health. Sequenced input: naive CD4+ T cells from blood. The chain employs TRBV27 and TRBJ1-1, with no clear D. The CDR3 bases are TGTGCCAGCAGTTTATCGTCATACACTGAAGCTTTCTTT. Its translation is CASSLSSYTEAFF.